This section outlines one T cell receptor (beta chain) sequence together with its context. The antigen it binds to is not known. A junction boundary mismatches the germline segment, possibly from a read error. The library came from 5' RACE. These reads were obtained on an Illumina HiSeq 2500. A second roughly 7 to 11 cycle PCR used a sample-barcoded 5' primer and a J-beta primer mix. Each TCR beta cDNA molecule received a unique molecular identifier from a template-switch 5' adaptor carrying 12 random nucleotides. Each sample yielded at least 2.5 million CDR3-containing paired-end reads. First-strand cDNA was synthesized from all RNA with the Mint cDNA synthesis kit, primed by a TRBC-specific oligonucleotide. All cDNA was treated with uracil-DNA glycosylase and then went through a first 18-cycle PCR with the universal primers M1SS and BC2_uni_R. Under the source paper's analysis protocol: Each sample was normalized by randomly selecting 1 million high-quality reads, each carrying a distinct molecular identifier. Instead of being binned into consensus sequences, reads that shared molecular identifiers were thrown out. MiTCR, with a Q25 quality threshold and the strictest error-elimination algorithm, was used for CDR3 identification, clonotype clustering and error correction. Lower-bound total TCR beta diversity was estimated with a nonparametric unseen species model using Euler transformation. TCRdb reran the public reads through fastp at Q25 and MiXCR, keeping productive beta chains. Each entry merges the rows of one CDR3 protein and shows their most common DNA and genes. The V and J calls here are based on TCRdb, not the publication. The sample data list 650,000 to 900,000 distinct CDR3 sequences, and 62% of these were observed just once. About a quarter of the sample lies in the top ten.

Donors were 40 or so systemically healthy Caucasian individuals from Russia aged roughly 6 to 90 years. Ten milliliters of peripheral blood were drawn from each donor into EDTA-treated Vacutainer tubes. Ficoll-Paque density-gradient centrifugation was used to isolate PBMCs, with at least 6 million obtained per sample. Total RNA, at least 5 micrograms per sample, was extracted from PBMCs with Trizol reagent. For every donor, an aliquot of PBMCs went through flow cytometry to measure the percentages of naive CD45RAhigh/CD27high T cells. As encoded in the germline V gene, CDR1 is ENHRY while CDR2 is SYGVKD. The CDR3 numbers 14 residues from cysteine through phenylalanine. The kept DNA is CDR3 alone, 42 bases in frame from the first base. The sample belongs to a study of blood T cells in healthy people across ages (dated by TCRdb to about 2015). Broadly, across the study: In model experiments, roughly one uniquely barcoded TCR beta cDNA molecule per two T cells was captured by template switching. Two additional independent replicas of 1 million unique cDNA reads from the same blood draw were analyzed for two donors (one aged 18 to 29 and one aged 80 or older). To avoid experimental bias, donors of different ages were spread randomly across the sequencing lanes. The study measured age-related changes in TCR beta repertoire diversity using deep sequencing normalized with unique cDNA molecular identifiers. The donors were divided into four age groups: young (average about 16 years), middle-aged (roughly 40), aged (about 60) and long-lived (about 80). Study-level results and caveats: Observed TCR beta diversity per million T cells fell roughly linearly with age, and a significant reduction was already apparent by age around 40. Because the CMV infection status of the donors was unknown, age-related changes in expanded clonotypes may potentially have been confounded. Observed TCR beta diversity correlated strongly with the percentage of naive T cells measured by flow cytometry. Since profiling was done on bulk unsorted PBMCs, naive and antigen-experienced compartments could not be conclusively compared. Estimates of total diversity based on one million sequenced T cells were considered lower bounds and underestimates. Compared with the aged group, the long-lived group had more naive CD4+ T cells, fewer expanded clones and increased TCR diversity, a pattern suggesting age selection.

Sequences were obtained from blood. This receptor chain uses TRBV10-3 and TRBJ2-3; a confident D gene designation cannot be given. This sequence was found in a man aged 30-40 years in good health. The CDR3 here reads CAINESASTDTQYF. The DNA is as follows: TGTGCCATCAATGAGTCAGCGTCCACAGATACGCAGTATTTT.